Presented here are 20 T cell receptor beta chains from one specimen sequenced in a study of T cells in Graves' hyperthyroidism and ophthalmopathy. TCR beta CDR3 regions were amplified from RNA. HTBI primers were the set used in a first-round RT-PCR of the TCR CDR3. TCRdb called the multiplex PCR reads again in MiXCR, with one record for every CDR3 protein. This sample has approximately 710,000 distinct CDR3 sequences, with around 15% found just once. Sequencing used blood. These receptor sequences come from a middle-aged man with Graves' hyperthyroidism.

This clonotype was seen repeatedly, ten times or more. V usage is TRBV6-1 and J usage is TRBJ1-1, with D unresolved. The CDR3 extends over 12 amino acids. The germline V and J ends were trimmed by 9 bases and 1 base, with 9 bases remaining between them. CDR1 and CDR2 from the germline V gene are MNHNS and SASEGT. This CDR3 is CASFQRNTEAFF. The DNA of the CDR3 is TGTGCCAGTTTCCAACGGAACACTGAAGCTTTCTTT.

This clonotype showed up many times. V is TRBV27 and J is TRBJ2-7; 7 bases are shared with TRBD2. The J segment lost 3 bases and the V segment lost 6 bases, leaving 8 bases of the junction unmatched. This CDR3 has 14 amino acids. Germline assignment: CDR1 MNHEY and CDR2 SMNVEV (reference sequence). The CDR3 reads CASRPGGGNYEQYF. Written as DNA, the CDR3 is TGTGCCAGCAGGCCCGGGGGAGGGAACTACGAGCAGTACTTC.

The V gene is TRBV19, the J gene TRBJ1-5; D is possibly TRBD1 (5 bases). The CDR3 loop spans 15 amino acids. The V end lost 5 bases, the J end lost 0 bases, and 11 bases lay between the germline ends. Germline CDR1 is LNHDA and CDR2 is SQIVND (reference sequence). The CDR3 nucleotides read TGTGCCAGTAGTTCCTACAGGTATAGCAATCAGCCCCAGCATTTT. Protein sequence: CASSSYRYSNQPQHF.

There are many counts of this clonotype. This rearrangement joins TRBV19 to TRBJ1-1; the D is unclear. The CDR3 has 15 amino acids. The germline V gene has CDR1 LNHDA and CDR2 SQIVND (reference sequence). Deletions cut 10 bases from V and 1 base from J, with 19 bases between. CDR3 bases: TGTGCCACCACGTTGATGGGGTACGGGAACACTGAAGCTTTCTTT. This gives the protein CATTLMGYGNTEAFF.

The chain combines TRBV6-2 or TRBV6-3 with TRBJ2-7; a weak D match, TRBD2 (6 bases). The CDR3 is 16 residues long. V shed 4 bases and J shed 2 bases, with 18 bases lying between them. Germline V gives CDR1 MNHEY, CDR2 SVGEGT. The CDR3 protein is CASSLLVGGVTYEQYF. CDR3 DNA sequence: TGTGCCAGCAGTTTGTTGGTTGGAGGGGTAACCTACGAGCAGTACTTC.

This clonotype was found a few times. This chain connects TRBV5-1 to TRBJ2-7; the D gene could be TRBD1 or TRBD2 (5 bases each). Deletions cut 6 bases from V and 7 bases from J, with 26 bases between. This CDR3 contains 16 residues. Germline V gives CDR1 SGHRS, CDR2 YFSETQ. DNA for the CDR3: TGCGCCAGCAATTCGGGCCAAGGGACCGACAGAGGGGAGCAGTACTTC. This codes for CASNSGQGTDRGEQYF.

This clonotype was counted between two and nine times. The chain carries TRBV28 and TRBJ2-1, with 9 bases lining up with TRBD2. Per the germline V gene, CDR1 is MDHEN and CDR2 is SYDVKM. This CDR3 spans 16 amino acids. J gave up 0 bases and V 1 base, and 1 base lay outside the gene matches. This CDR3 is CASSLYSGGSYNEQFF. The CDR3 bases are TGTGCCAGCAGTTTATATAGCGGGGGCTCCTACAATGAGCAGTTCTTC.

This clonotype was recorded at least ten times. The chain is built from TRBV18 and TRBJ1-5; D uncertain. The ends were cut back, 0 bases at V and 7 bases at J, with 10 bases in the middle. The CDR3 loop spans 14 amino acids. The germline V gene has CDR1 KGHSH and CDR2 LQKENI. The CDR3 loop reads CASSPPGAAQPQHF. The CDR3 coding sequence is TGTGCCAGCTCACCACCGGGAGCCGCCCAGCCCCAGCATTTT.

In its sample, this clonotype was seen many times. The V and J genes are TRBV11-2 and TRBJ2-7; the D gene is possibly TRBD1 (5 bases). V gave up 0 bases and J gave up 7 bases, with 13 bases separating them. Germline-derived CDR1 and CDR2 are SGHAT and FQNNGV. The CDR3 length is 14 residues. The CDR3 spells CASSLEIGVEEQYF. The DNA of the CDR3 is TGTGCCAGCAGCTTAGAGATAGGGGTGGAAGAGCAGTACTTC.

This chain links TRBV28 with TRBJ1-5; unclear D gene. The germline V and J ends were trimmed by 3 bases and 2 bases, with 11 bases remaining between them. The CDR3 is 15 amino acids. Germline-derived CDR1 and CDR2 are MDHEN and SYDVKM. The CDR3 protein is CASSLRRVGNQPQHF. The CDR3, as DNA: TGTGCCAGCAGTTTGAGGCGGGTCGGCAATCAGCCCCAGCATTTT.

This clonotype was seen more than once but under ten times. J is TRBJ2-7 and V is TRBV28, with 10 bases aligning to TRBD2. This CDR3 comprises 18 residues. V lost 5 bases to trimming and J lost 1 base; unmatched junction nucleotides: 14. Germline loops: CDR1 MDHEN, CDR2 SYDVKM. CDR3 nucleotide sequence: TGTGCCAGCAGTAAATTGGAATGGACTAGCGGAGGTTCCTACGAGCAGTACTTC. Its protein is CASSKLEWTSGGSYEQYF.

In its sample, this clonotype was seen a few times. This chain uses TRBV6-2 or TRBV6-3 with TRBJ2-2; 9 bases match TRBD2. This CDR3 region has 16 residues. V gave up 6 bases and J gave up 4 bases; unmatched junction bases: 9. Germline-derived CDR1 and CDR2 are MNHEY and SVGEGT. CDR3 in amino acids: CASRPGVAGATGELFF. The CDR3 nucleotides read TGTGCCAGCAGACCCGGGGTAGCGGGAGCCACCGGGGAGCTGTTTTTT.

This clonotype appeared many times. This chain joins TRBV30 and TRBJ2-1, with D unresolved. CDR3 length: 12 residues. V lost 4 bases, J lost 1 base, and 5 bases lay in between. Germline V gene lookup returns CDR1 GTSNPN and CDR2 SVGIG (reference sequence). CDR3 coding DNA: TGTGCCTGGACAATTTCCTACAATGAGCAGTTCTTC. Protein product: CAWTISYNEQFF.

This clonotype was counted many times. This chain joins TRBV7-8 and TRBJ1-4; 7 bases agree with TRBD1. CDR1 and CDR2 from the germline V gene are SGHVS and FQNEAQ. The V segment lost 3 bases and the J segment 7 bases; nucleotides outside the gene matches: 8. The CDR3 runs 15 residues. The CDR3 DNA follows: TGTGCCAGCAGCTTGATTGGGCAGGGGGGTGAAAAACTGTTTTTT. Translation: CASSLIGQGGEKLFF.

This clonotype was observed many times. This chain connects TRBV7-8 to TRBJ2-7; no definite D call. CDR1 is SGHVS, CDR2 FQNEAQ, per germline. The ends were cut back, 0 bases at V and 6 bases at J, with 9 bases in the middle. There are 13 residues in the CDR3. CDR3 nucleotides: TGTGCCAGCAGCTTAGCGTCACGCGGCGAGCAGTACTTC. Amino acids: CASSLASRGEQYF.

Worth noting for this clonotype: A read error likely explains this, since a far larger clone differs by one base. V usage is TRBV27 and J usage is TRBJ1-1; D uncertain. Per the germline V gene, CDR1 is MNHEY and CDR2 is SMNVEV (reference sequence). The length of the CDR3 is 11 residues. The CDR3 DNA sequence: TGTGTCAGCAGTTTCTTCGGTGAAGCTTTCTTT. This codes for CVSSFFGEAFF.

About this clonotype itself: This sequence may be a read error, since a much larger clone differs from it by one base. The chain is built from TRBV7-9 and TRBJ1-6; D gene unclear. The CDR3 has 14 residues. From germline, CDR1 is SEHNR and CDR2 FQNEAQ (reference sequence). The CDR3 here is CASSPQIGDSTLHF. CDR3 in DNA: TGTGCCAGCAGCCCTCAAATCGGCGATTCAACCCTCCACTTT.

This chain connects TRBV29-1 to TRBJ2-7; TRBD1 agrees at 10 bases. The CDR3 totals 16 residues. Trimming took 0 bases from V and 1 from J; bases not matched to a gene: 6. Germline values: CDR1 SQVTM, CDR2 ANQGSEA. In DNA, the CDR3 is TGCAGCGTTGAAGATTACTGGGACAGGGGATCCTACGAGCAGTACTTC. Amino acids: CSVEDYWDRGSYEQYF.

As for this clonotype: It may be a read error: a sequence one base away is much more abundant. The chain combines TRBV7-9 with TRBJ2-7; D may be TRBD2 (6 bases). CDR1 is SEHNR and CDR2 is FQNEAQ in the germline V gene (reference sequence). The CDR3 runs to 15 residues. The CDR3: CDSSPRGLTPYEQYF. CDR3 coding DNA: TGTGACAGCAGCCCACGGGGACTTACCCCCTACGAGCAGTACTTC.

This clonotype was found many times. This chain connects TRBV5-6 to TRBJ2-1, with D hard to call. Germline CDR1 reads SGHDT; CDR2 reads YYEEEE. The CDR3 has 15 residues. The V end lost 0 bases, the J end lost 9 bases, and 16 bases lay between the germline ends. CDR3 coding DNA: TGTGCCAGCAGCTTGGCGCGGATCCGGGTTACTGAGCAGTTCTTC. Protein sequence: CASSLARIRVTEQFF.